The 2 T cell receptor beta chains listed next were all sequenced from one sample in a study of beta chain features in type 1 diabetes. Study-level points and caveats: TCRB CDR3 length was moderately but significantly reduced in all four CD4+ subsets of Type 1 diabetes patients.

No cognate antigen is known for these TCRs. Every bit of the isolated RNA underwent reverse transcription, so sequencing read expressed TCRB transcripts. Some clones are missing from TCRdb's copy, which holds only in-frame ones; the method was immunoSEQ multiplex PCR. Of over 55,000 clones in the sample, under 60% were seen once. Material for sequencing was Tregs from blood. The source is a woman in her thirties or forties with type 1 diabetes.

A few counts support this clone. The chain joins TRBV28 to TRBJ1-2; no clear D. The CDR3 loop spans 16 amino acids. The germline V and J ends were trimmed by 3 bases and 0 bases, with 14 bases remaining between them. The germline V gene encodes CDR1 MDHEN and CDR2 SYDVKM. CDR3 in DNA: TGTGCCAGCAGTTTCCCCGTCGGTGGAGCTAACTATGGCTACACCTTC. This sequence encodes CASSFPVGGANYGYTF.

This chain uses TRBV7-6 with TRBJ1-2; no clear D. The length of the CDR3 is 13 residues. The germline CDR1 and CDR2 sequences are SGHVS and FNYEAQ. V was shortened by 0 bases and J by 7 bases, with 9 bases between the two germline ends. In nucleotides, the CDR3 is TGTGCCAGCAGCTTAGCGACCGGGATTGGCTACACCTTC. As protein: CASSLATGIGYTF.